The 4 T cell receptor beta chains listed next were all sequenced from one sample in a study of blood T cells in healthy people across ages. Together with a sample-barcoded 5' primer, a J-beta primer mix was included in a second PCR lasting roughly 6 to 12 cycles. TCRdb re-analysed the 5' RACE reads in MiXCR, keeping a single row per CDR3 protein. The data hold some 780,000 distinct CDR3 sequences, with about 56% observed a single time. The material sequenced was blood. Source of these receptors: a man between 35 and 55 years old in good health.

V is TRBV4-3 and J is TRBJ2-5, with D perhaps matching TRBD2 (6 bases). The J call is doubtful: the DNA matches TRBJ2-7 better. Germline V gene sequence: CDR1 LGHNA, CDR2 YSLEER. There are 13 residues in the CDR3. Here the CDR3 DNA reads TGCGCCAGCAGCCAAGATTGGCGGGGCGAGCAGTACTTC. It is translated as CASSQDWRGEQYF.

This chain uses TRBV9 with TRBJ1-1, with TRBD1 as a possible D gene (5 bases). The CDR3 spans 14 residues. Germline-derived CDR1 and CDR2 are SGDLS and YYNGEE. V lost 3 bases to trimming and J lost 0 bases, with 9 bases between them. CDR3 sequence: CASSADSVNTEAFF. In DNA form, the CDR3 reads TGTGCCAGCAGCGCTGACAGCGTGAACACTGAAGCTTTCTTT.

The chain uses TRBV2 and TRBJ2-1, with 8 bases that match TRBD1. Germline assignment: CDR1 SNHLY and CDR2 FYNNEI. Germline trimming cut 6 bases from V and 4 bases from J; bases unmatched to any gene: 5. This CDR3 region has 14 residues. In nucleotides, the CDR3 is TGTGCCAGCAGGGGGACAGGTCCTTACAATGAGCAGTTCTTC. This translates into CASRGTGPYNEQFF.

This clonotype was found a few times. The chain links TRBV2 to TRBJ2-7, with D possibly matching TRBD1 (6 bases). Deletions cut 5 bases from V and 9 bases from J, with 11 bases between. CDR3 length equals 11 residues. Germline CDR1 and CDR2: SNHLY and FYNNEI. Here the CDR3 reads CASSTGSAQYF. Here the CDR3 DNA reads TGTGCCAGCAGTACAGGGTCTGCGCAGTACTTC. Filled out from reference TRBV2 and TRBJ2-7, the complete variable domain reads EPEVTQTPSHQVTQMGQEVILRCVPISNHLYFYWYRQILGQKVEFLVSFYNNEISEKSEIFDDQFSVERPDGSNFTLKIRSTKLEDSAMYFCASSTGSAQYFGPGTRLTVT.